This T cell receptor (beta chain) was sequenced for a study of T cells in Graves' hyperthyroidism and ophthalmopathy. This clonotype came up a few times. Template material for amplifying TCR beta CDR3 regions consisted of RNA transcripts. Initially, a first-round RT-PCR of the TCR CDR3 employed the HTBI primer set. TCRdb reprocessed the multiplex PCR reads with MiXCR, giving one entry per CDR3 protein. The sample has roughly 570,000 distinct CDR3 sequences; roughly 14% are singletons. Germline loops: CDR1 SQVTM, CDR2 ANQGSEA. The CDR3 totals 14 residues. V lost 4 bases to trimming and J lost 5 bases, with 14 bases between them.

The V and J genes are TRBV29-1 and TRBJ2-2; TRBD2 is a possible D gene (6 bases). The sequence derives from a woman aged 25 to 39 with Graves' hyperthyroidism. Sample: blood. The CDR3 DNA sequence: TGCAGCGTTGGACGGGGGAGCGATACCGGGGAGCTGTTTTTT. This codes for CSVGRGSDTGELFF.